The rows below give T cell receptor beta chains drawn from one sample of a study of identical twins. From the 5' RACE reads, TCRdb called clonotypes with MiXCR, one entry per CDR3 protein. The data show 400,000 to 550,000 distinct CDR3 sequences, approximately 24% seen once. The data also belong to a second study, concerning T cells expressing NK-cell markers.

Input material: CD4+ T cells sorted from blood. The receptors were sampled from a woman aged 18 to 35 in good health. The CDR3 runs from the conserved cysteine through the conserved F or W. A D gene is named only where the DNA matches it firmly. Not all rows give a size; the values are once, few, many and, for expanded clones, a class.

TRBV20-1	TRBD1	TRBJ1-6	.	CSGAGTGDSPLHF	TGCAGTGGAGCCGGGACAGGGGATTCACCCCTCCACTTT
TRBV7-2	.	TRBJ2-7	once	CASSFIGSGYEQYF	TGTGCCAGCAGCTTCATAGGCTCCGGGTACGAGCAGTACTTC
TRBV20-1	.	TRBJ1-1	few	CSARRGIDTEAFF	TGCAGTGCTAGACGGGGCATCGACACTGAAGCTTTCTTT
TRBV5-1	.	TRBJ2-3	.	CASSLGWVNTQYF	TGCGCCAGCAGCCTCGGTTGGGTTAATACGCAGTATTTT
TRBV5-1	.	TRBJ2-2	.	CASSLVAGANTGELFF	TGCGCCAGCAGCTTGGTGGCGGGCGCGAACACCGGGGAGCTGTTTTTT
TRBV11-2	.	TRBJ2-2	few	CASRPPTGDVTGELFF	TGTGCCAGCAGACCTCCGACAGGAGATGTCACCGGGGAGCTGTTTTTT
TRBV6-1	TRBD2	TRBJ2-1	few	CASYRLAGYNEQFF	TGTGCCAGCTACCGACTAGCGGGCTACAATGAGCAGTTCTTC
TRBV6-1	TRBD1	TRBJ2-1	many	CASSQDRSGYNEQFF	TGTGCCAGCAGTCAGGACAGGTCGGGGTACAATGAGCAGTTCTTC
TRBV7-6	.	TRBJ2-7	few	CASSLGLYSYEQYF	TGTGCCAGCAGCTTAGGGCTCTATTCCTACGAGCAGTACTTC
TRBV15	TRBD2	TRBJ2-2	.	CATSRSPRLASGELFF	TGTGCCACCAGCAGATCCCCTAGACTAGCGTCCGGGGAGCTGTTTTTT
TRBV12-3/TRBV12-4	TRBD2	TRBJ2-5	.	CASSHSGMGETQYF	TGTGCCAGCAGTCATAGCGGGATGGGGGAGACCCAGTACTTC
TRBV6-5	.	TRBJ1-4	.	CASSSPGGMGEKLFF	TGTGCCAGCAGTTCCCCGGGGGGGATGGGTGAAAAACTGTTTTTT
TRBV12-3/TRBV12-4	.	TRBJ2-5	.	CASSSPSLQETQYF	TGTGCCAGCAGTTCCCCAAGTTTACAAGAGACCCAGTACTTC
TRBV6-1	.	TRBJ2-1	few	CASSHRAGGYNEQFF	TGTGCCAGCAGCCATCGAGCTGGGGGGTACAATGAGCAGTTCTTC
TRBV5-1	.	TRBJ2-3	.	CARPWAAETDTQYF	TGCGCCAGACCCTGGGCTGCAGAGACAGATACGCAGTATTTT
TRBV27	TRBD2	TRBJ2-7	few	CASSTAGTSSEQYF	TGTGCCAGCAGTACAGCGGGGACTAGCTCCGAGCAGTACTTC
TRBV6-2/TRBV6-3	.	TRBJ1-5	.	CASRHRTASKQAQHF	TGTGCCAGCAGACACCGGACAGCGTCTAAACAGGCCCAGCATTTT
TRBV19	TRBD2	TRBJ2-3	once	CATQAGGPSTDTQYF	TGTGCCACCCAAGCGGGAGGGCCGAGCACAGATACGCAGTATTTT
TRBV5-1	TRBD2	TRBJ2-1	few	CASSSGGAASYNEQFF	TGCGCCAGCAGCAGCGGGGGGGCCGCTTCCTACAATGAGCAGTTCTTC
TRBV9	TRBD2	TRBJ2-5	few	CASSATSAQETQYF	TGTGCCAGCAGCGCCACTAGCGCCCAAGAGACCCAGTACTTC
TRBV20-1	.	TRBJ1-5	few	CSARERTGNQPQHF	TGCAGTGCTAGAGAACGGACAGGCAATCAGCCCCAGCATTTT
TRBV15	.	TRBJ2-3	.	CATSSRLSDTQYF	TGTGCCACCAGCTCTAGATTGTCAGATACGCAGTATTTT
TRBV21-1	.	TRBJ1-4	few	CARAPENEKLFF	TGTGCCAGGGCCCCCGAAAATGAAAAACTGTTTTTT
TRBV12-3/TRBV12-4	.	TRBJ2-1	.	CASRPSRGSGYNEQFF	TGTGCCAGCAGGCCTTCCCGGGGTAGCGGTTACAATGAGCAGTTCTTC